A selection of T cell receptor beta chains follows, all from one sample in a study of a mutant IDH1 vaccine in newly diagnosed glioma. Their recognized antigens are unknown. Measured with immunoSEQ multiplex PCR; TCRdb has only the in-frame clones, and not every one. The repertoire has around 36,000 clones, about 89% of them found once; the top ten carry about 2.6%. This specimen was PBMCs, taken from a glioma patient whose treatment included an IDH1 peptide vaccine. The receptors shown here come from a middle-aged man with glioma. The CDR3 runs from the conserved cysteine through the conserved F or W. The order of the fields is clone size, V gene, D gene, J gene, CDR3 DNA, CDR3 protein. D genes are given only for firm matches. Size is stated for part of the rows, as once, few or many counts, or as a class when the clone is expanded.

size: NA; V: TRBV7-2; D: NA; J: TRBJ2-7; DNA: TGTGCCAGCAGCTCCTCGCGGCTCAACTACGAGCAGTACTTC; CDR3: CASSSSRLNYEQYF
size: NA; V: TRBV27; D: NA; J: TRBJ2-7; DNA: TGTGCCAGCAGCAAGATAAGCGGGACAGGCCGCGAGCAGTACTTC; CDR3: CASSKISGTGREQYF
size: once; V: TRBV10-3; D: NA; J: TRBJ2-7; DNA: TGTGCCATCAGTGAGCGGGAGTCCCACGAGCAGTACTTC; CDR3: CAISERESHEQYF
size: few; V: TRBV2; D: NA; J: TRBJ2-2; DNA: TGTGCCAGCAGTGTAACCGGGGAGCTGTTTTTT; CDR3: CASSVTGELFF
size: NA; V: TRBV4-2; D: NA; J: TRBJ1-4; DNA: TGTGCCAGCAGCCAAGAAAGCGAGGGTGAAAAACTGTTTTTT; CDR3: CASSQESEGEKLFF
size: NA; V: TRBV2; D: TRBD1; J: TRBJ1-3; DNA: TGTGCCAGCAGTGAATGGGACAGGGGGCACTCTGGAAACACCATATATTTT; CDR3: CASSEWDRGHSGNTIYF
size: NA; V: TRBV5-1; D: NA; J: TRBJ1-1; DNA: TGCGCCAGCACCTCAAGGGGCCTTAGACGAGCTTTCTTT; CDR3: CASTSRGLRRAFF
size: NA; V: TRBV7-2; D: NA; J: TRBJ2-2; DNA: TGTGCCAGCAGCCGGGAGGCAGGGGGCACCGGGGAGCTGTTTTTT; CDR3: CASSREAGGTGELFF
size: NA; V: TRBV2; D: TRBD2; J: TRBJ2-5; DNA: TGTGCCAGCAGGCCTGGGACTAGCGGGGGCGGGGGGATTGAGACCCAGTACTTC; CDR3: CASRPGTSGGGGIETQYF
size: NA; V: TRBV2; D: NA; J: TRBJ1-4; DNA: TGTGCCAGCAGTGAATGGGAGGCTAGCCTCCCCGCTGTTAATGAAAAACTGTTTTTT; CDR3: CASSEWEASLPAVNEKLFF